The clone carrying this TCR beta chain was seen more than once but under ten times. The antigen is undetermined. These data come from a study of beta chain features in type 1 diabetes. Study-level information: Summed over all samples, the examined sorted cells came to about 110 million.

Expressed TCRB transcripts were sequenced, since all the RNA that had been isolated was reverse transcribed. The repertoire was sequenced with immunoSEQ multiplex PCR; TCRdb's copy has only in-frame clones and lacks some. In the table there are around 650,000 clones, around 12% of which are singletons. The ends lost 5 bases at V and 3 bases at J; junction bases unmatched: 6. The CDR3 runs to 15 residues. In germline, CDR1 is SEHNR, CDR2 FQNEAQ (reference sequence). All of the sorted populations showed purity greater than 95%. Overall study results and limits: The study found moderately but significantly shorter TCRB CDR3s in all four CD4+ subsets of Type 1 diabetes patients. Amplification by PCR could prefer shorter templates, with the same effect in patients and controls. Sampled from patients, naive, central memory and Treg TCRB repertoires appeared more similar than those sampled from healthy donors.

This chain connects TRBV7-9 to TRBJ2-2; the match to TRBD2 covers 7 bases. Sequencing was done on a sample of naive CD4+ T cells from blood. The sequence was obtained from a man younger than 45 with type 1 diabetes. CDR3 sequence reads: CASSATGGDTGELFF. The DNA for the CDR3 is TGTGCCAGCAGCGCCACGGGGGGAGACACCGGGGAGCTGTTTTTT. Based on the CDR3 plus reference TRBV7-9 and TRBJ2-2, the full variable domain is DTGVSQNPRHKITKRGQNVTFRCDPISEHNRLYWYRQTLGQGPEFLTYFQNEAQLEKSRLLSDRFSAERPKGSFSTLEIQRTEQGDSAMYLCASSATGGDTGELFFGEGSRLTVL.